Below, 15 T cell receptor beta chains from the same sample are listed, as sequenced in a study of tumor-infiltrating lymphocytes in primary liver carcinoma. From about 19-30 mg of unsorted bulk tissue, DNA and RNA were co-extracted together. cDNA specific to TCR beta was made from approximately 500 ng of total RNA, with a constant-region primer employed for priming. Researchers made the TCR beta libraries by running three nested multiplex PCR rounds with slightly modified ARM-PCR. The first two PCR rounds used TRBV1-TRBV30 primers with a Cbeta primer, approximately 10 cycles each. TCRdb used MiXCR to reprocess the multiplex PCR reads, holding one entry per CDR3 protein. The sample includes about 120,000 distinct CDR3 sequences, about two thirds of them seen just once. Sample: tumor-adjacent normal liver tissue. Receptor source: a woman in her sixties with primary liver carcinoma and hepatitis B virus infection.

The chain employs TRBV11-2 and TRBJ2-1; the match to TRBD2 covers 12 bases. The CDR3 runs to 13 residues. Germline-derived CDR1 and CDR2 are SGHAT and FQNNGV. CDR3 residues: CDTSWTSGAVQFF. Here the CDR3 DNA reads TGTGACACCAGCTGGACTAGCGGGGCAGTGCAGTTCTTC.

The V and J genes are TRBV11-1 and TRBJ2-2; no clear D gene. Germline loops: CDR1 SGHAT, CDR2 FQDESV (reference sequence). The CDR3 extends over 14 amino acids. Between the trimmed V and J ends, which lost 7 bases and 3 bases, there was a span of 12 bases. CDR3 nucleotide sequence: TGTGCCAGCAAACCGAACCCTGACACCGGGGAGCTGTTTTTT. As protein: CASKPNPDTGELFF.

This clonotype has a handful of counts. This sequence joins TRBV20-1 and TRBJ1-2; TRBD1 is a possible D gene (6 bases). The CDR3 totals 15 residues. Trimming stripped 5 bases from V and 5 bases from J, with 21 bases between. Germline V lookup: CDR1 DFQATT, CDR2 SNEGSKA (reference sequence). In DNA, the CDR3 is TGCAGTGCTGCACTTACCTTACAGGGTCGGTATGGCTACACCTTC. It translates to CSAALTLQGRYGYTF.

This clonotype was observed a few times. This chain uses TRBV4-3 with TRBJ2-3; 7 nucleotides align to TRBD2. The ends lost 1 base at V and 7 bases at J; junction bases unmatched: 11. Germline CDR1 reads LGHNA; CDR2 reads YSLEER. The CDR3 length is 16 residues. The CDR3 loop reads CASSQGFAGARHTQYF. For the CDR3, the DNA is TGCGCCAGCAGCCAAGGTTTTGCGGGAGCCAGGCATACGCAGTATTTT.

The V gene is TRBV9, the J gene TRBJ2-3; D gene ambiguous. The germline V and J ends were trimmed by 3 bases and 6 bases, with 5 bases remaining between them. Per the germline V gene, CDR1 is SGDLS and CDR2 is YYNGEE. This CDR3 comprises 11 residues. CDR3 region: CASSATDTQYF. Here the CDR3 DNA reads TGTGCCAGCAGCGCCACGGATACGCAGTATTTT.

A single count supports this clonotype. This chain links TRBV18 with TRBJ1-2; no firm D call. The germline CDR1 and CDR2 sequences are KGHSH and LQKENI. The germline V and J ends were trimmed by 2 bases and 5 bases, with 24 bases remaining between them. CDR3 length: 18 amino acids. The CDR3 DNA follows: TGTGCCAGCTCACCATCGGGAGTGGGCCCCCTATCTGAATATGGCTACACCTTC. It yields the protein CASSPSGVGPLSEYGYTF.

For this clonotype: The junction does not match germline at one end; this may be a read error. The rearrangement uses TRBV11-2 and TRBJ2-1; 9 bases are a match to TRBD2. This CDR3 comprises 18 residues. The germline CDR1 and CDR2 sequences are SGHAT and FQNNGV. CDR3 loop: CANSLTRGSGRAKDEQFF. The CDR3 nucleotides are TGTGCCAACAGCTTAACTCGGGGTAGCGGGAGAGCCAAAGATGAGCAGTTCTTC.

There are a few counts of this clonotype. The genes are TRBV6-6 and TRBJ2-3; D ambiguous. The CDR3 is 17 residues long. The V and J ends lost 2 bases and 1 base respectively, with 16 bases between them. CDR1 is MNHNY, CDR2 SVGAGI, per germline (reference sequence). Written as DNA, the CDR3 is TGTGCCAGCAGTTACCAGACCGGACCTCGACGCACAGATACGCAGTATTTT. It encodes CASSYQTGPRRTDTQYF.

To note about this clonotype: A clone one base away is much larger, so this may be a read error. This chain links TRBV11-3 with TRBJ1-5, with a tentative D call TRBD1 (5 bases). The CDR3 has 15 amino acids. Germline loops: CDR1 SGHNT, CDR2 YENEEA. CDR3 sequence (DNA): TGTGCCAGCAGCATAGATCTGGGGGTGGCTCAGCCCCAGCATTTT. Translating it yields CASSIDLGVAQPQHF.

To note about this clonotype: Being one base from a much bigger clone, this may be a read error. CDR3 coding DNA: TGTGCCAGCAGTCCTGACCCAACCAACACTGAAGCTTTCTTT. Encoded protein: CASSPDPTNTEAFF. This sequence joins TRBV7-3 and TRBJ1-1; D remains ambiguous. The V gene's germline CDR1 is SGHTA and CDR2 FQGTGA. This CDR3 region has 14 residues. Trimming cost V 6 bases and J 2 bases, with 13 bases left between them.

Points on this clonotype: A much larger clone differs by one base, so this may be a read error. The rearrangement uses TRBV11-1 and TRBJ1-2; 9 positions match TRBD1. CDR1 SGHAT and CDR2 FQDESV come from the germline V gene (reference sequence). This CDR3 is 15 amino acids long. CDR3 protein: CASSPGQGQSYGCTF. The CDR3 DNA reads TGTGCCAGCAGCCCGGGACAGGGTCAGAGCTATGGCTGCACCTTC.

About this clonotype: A junction end diverges from the germline sequence, so it may reflect a read error. V and J are TRBV6-6 and TRBJ2-7; 7 positions match TRBD1. The CDR3 has 13 amino acids. CDR1 and CDR2 from the germline V gene are MNHNY and SVGAGI (reference sequence). The CDR3 loop is CASTETTGVEEYF. The CDR3 region has the DNA TGTGCCAGCACGGAAACCACAGGGGTCGAGGAGTACTTC.

In regard to this clonotype: One end of the junction varies from germline; a read error may be responsible. This CDR3 is CARSEWTSSSTDTQFF. The CDR3 nucleotides are TGTGCCAGAAGCGAGTGGACTAGCTCTAGCACAGATACGCAGTTTTTT. V usage is TRBV11-2 and J usage is TRBJ2-3, with TRBD2 identical over 8 bases. CDR1 is SGHAT, CDR2 FQNNGV, per germline. The CDR3 totals 16 residues.

For this clonotype: A read error may explain this, as a much larger clone is one base away. This chain connects TRBV28 to TRBJ2-2, with TRBD1 matching 11 bases. The germline CDR1 and CDR2 sequences are MDHEN and SYDVKM. This CDR3 comprises 16 residues. The CDR3 DNA is TGTGCCAACAGTCTCACACCGGGACAGGGGGCCGGGGAGCTGTTTTTT. This encodes CANSLTPGQGAGELFF. The full variable domain, rest sourced from reference TRBV28 and TRBJ2-2, is DVKVTQSSRYLVKRTGEKVFLECVQDMDHENMFWYRQDPGLGLRLIYFSYDVKMKEKGDIPEGYSVSREKKERFSLILESASTNQTSMYLCANSLTPGQGAGELFFGEGSRLTVL.

On this clonotype: Possible read error: a much larger clone is one base away. V usage is TRBV5-1 and J usage is TRBJ2-7, with D hard to call. This CDR3 comprises 13 residues. Germline values: CDR1 SGHRS, CDR2 YFSETQ. Here the CDR3 reads CASSRPSSYEKYF. For the CDR3, the DNA is TGCGCCAGCAGCCGCCCCAGCTCCTACGAGAAGTACTTC.